This is a list of T cell receptor beta chains from one sample in a study of post-analysis software for immune sequencing data. Via MiXCR, TCRdb re-called the PCR reads, giving one row per CDR3 protein. This sample yields some 890,000 distinct CDR3 sequences, of which about 50% are seen a single time; under 6% belongs to the top ten. Sequences were obtained from blood. The receptors shown here come from a girl between 10 and 17 years old with multiple sclerosis. The CDR3 runs from the conserved cysteine through the conserved F or W. Each record gives: J gene, D gene, clone size, V gene, CDR3 DNA, CDR3 protein. A D gene is named only where the DNA matches it firmly. Clone size is given for some rows only: seen once, a few or many times, or a class if the clone is expanded.

TRBJ2-7	TRBD2	.	TRBV20-1	TGCAGTGCCGAGGGACTAGCGGGAGACGAGCAGTACTTC	CSAEGLAGDEQYF
TRBJ1-1	.	.	TRBV12-3/TRBV12-4	TGTGCCAGCATTCGGGGGGAAGACACTGAAGCTTTCTTT	CASIRGEDTEAFF
TRBJ1-5	.	once	TRBV12-3/TRBV12-4	TGTGCCAGCAGTCCCGGGCAGACTTTGAATCAGCCCCAGCATTTT	CASSPGQTLNQPQHF
TRBJ2-7	TRBD2	few	TRBV25-1	TGTGCCAGCAGCCGACTAGCGGGAGGGCCGGGCGAGCAGTACTTC	CASSRLAGGPGEQYF
TRBJ2-1	TRBD2	few	TRBV20-1	TGCAGTGCTAGAGGACTAGCGGTCTACAATGAGCAGTTCTTC	CSARGLAVYNEQFF
TRBJ1-1	.	.	TRBV6-5	TGTGCCAGCAGTTACGAAACTAGTTACACTGAAGCTTTCTTT	CASSYETSYTEAFF
TRBJ2-4	.	.	TRBV2	TGTGCCAGCAGTGATTCCTACATTCAGTACTTC	CASSDSYIQYF
TRBJ2-7	.	.	TRBV15	TGTGCCACCAGCAGAGATAGGTACGAGCAGTACTTC	CATSRDRYEQYF
TRBJ1-1	.	once	TRBV6-6	TGTGCCAGCAGTTACCCAAAGGCTTTCTTT	CASSYPKAFF
TRBJ2-5	TRBD2	.	TRBV3-1	TGTGCCAGCAGCCCGTCGACTAGCGGGGAGACCCAGTACTTC	CASSPSTSGETQYF
TRBJ2-1	.	few	TRBV5-1	TGCGCCAGCAGCCCCGATGAGGTCCCACGGGGTGAGCAGTTCTTC	CASSPDEVPRGEQFF
TRBJ2-1	TRBD1	.	TRBV11-3	TGTGCCAGCAGCTTAGGATACAGGGGGTCCCACAATGAGCAGTTCTTC	CASSLGYRGSHNEQFF
TRBJ2-3	.	.	TRBV15	TGTGCCACCAGCTCCGAAAGGGGAGCAGATACGCAGTATTTT	CATSSERGADTQYF
TRBJ2-1	.	.	TRBV2	TGTGCCAGCAGTGAACTATCACCCCGGGACTTCTCCTACAATGAGCAGTTCTTC	CASSELSPRDFSYNEQFF
TRBJ2-1	TRBD2	.	TRBV7-3	TGTGCCAGCAGCTCGGGGACTAGCGGTCCCTACAATGAGCAGTTCTTC	CASSSGTSGPYNEQFF